Following are 19 T cell receptor beta chains from one sample sequenced in a study of blood T cell repertoires in COVID-19. TCRdb's copy holds only in-frame clones and misses some; the assay was immunoSEQ multiplex PCR. The data show 140,000 to 150,000 clones, roughly 85% seen once. Sequencing was carried out using PBMCs or T cells enriched from blood (not recorded which). Receptors originate from a man aged 50 or older who had recovered from COVID-19.

This clone was counted a few times. V is TRBV5-1 and J is TRBJ1-2; D remains unclear. Germline CDR1 is SGHRS and CDR2 is YFSETQ. Trimming removed 4 bases at V and 1 base at J, with 8 bases between. The CDR3 loop spans 13 amino acids. CDR3 DNA: TGCGCCAGCAGCGTTCAGGTTAACTATGGCTACACCTTC. Translated: CASSVQVNYGYTF. The complete variable domain, with remaining parts taken from reference TRBV5-1 and TRBJ1-2, reads KAGVTQTPRYLIKTRGQQVTLSCSPISGHRSVSWYQQTPGQGLQFLFEYFSETQRNKGNFPGRFSGRQFSNSRSEMNVSTLELGDSALYLCASSVQVNYGYTFGSGTRLTVV.

In its sample, this clone was seen once. The genes are TRBV5-4 and TRBJ2-7, with D possibly being TRBD1 (5 bases). This CDR3 spans 16 amino acids. In germline, CDR1 is SGHNT, CDR2 YYREEE (reference sequence). The V and J ends lost 1 base and 0 bases respectively, with 14 bases between them. The CDR3 DNA sequence: TGTGCCAGCAGCTTGTTTGGACAACCTAGCTCCTACGAGCAGTACGTC. Protein: CASSLFGQPSSYEQYV.

The rearrangement links TRBV4-3 to TRBJ2-3; perhaps TRBD1 as D (5 bases). In germline, CDR1 is LGHNA, CDR2 YSLEER. The CDR3 covers 15 residues. Trimming removed 0 bases from V and 6 bases from J, with 13 bases in between. Here the CDR3 DNA reads TGCGCCAGCAGCCAAGATCGACAGACCGGGGATACGCAGTATTTT. Its translation: CASSQDRQTGDTQYF.

This clone was seen once. The chain recombines TRBV6-5 with TRBJ2-5; tentative D call: TRBD1 (6 bases). Trimming removed 5 bases at V and 2 bases at J, with 6 bases between. Germline CDR1 and CDR2: MNHEY and SVGAGI. The CDR3 is 12 amino acids. The DNA for the CDR3 is TGTGCCAGCAGTCAGGGGCAAGAGACCCAGTACTTC. Translation gives CASSQGQETQYF.

This rearrangement joins TRBV3-1 (or the pseudogene TRBV3-2) to TRBJ2-5; the match to TRBD1 covers 7 bases. Trimming took 3 bases from V and 7 from J; bases not matched to a gene: 5. The CDR3 spans 13 residues. Germline values: CDR1 LGHDT, CDR2 YNNKEL (reference sequence). The CDR3 is CASSHWDRRTQYF. CDR3 DNA: TGTGCCAGCAGCCATTGGGACAGACGGACCCAGTACTTC.

The rearrangement uses TRBV5-4 and TRBJ1-6, with a possible D match to TRBD1 (6 bases). V was shortened by 6 bases and J by 8 bases, with 18 bases between the two germline ends. CDR1 and CDR2 (germline): SGHNT, YYREEE (reference sequence). The CDR3 extends over 15 amino acids. Here the CDR3 DNA reads TGTGCCAGCACTTCCCTCCCACAGGGCGATTCACCCCTCCACTTT. Translation gives CASTSLPQGDSPLHF.

CDR3 sequence (DNA): TGTGCCAGCAGCTTAGCTCCGAGGGCGCGGGGTATCAATCAGCCCCAGCATTTT. Its protein is CASSLAPRARGINQPQHF. The rearrangement links TRBV7-2 to TRBJ1-5; D call uncertain. The CDR3 totals 18 residues. V was clipped by 0 bases and J by 3 bases, with 18 bases between them. CDR1 is SGHTA and CDR2 is FQGNSA in the germline V gene.

CDR3 amino acids: CASSLVFSGANVLTF. The CDR3 region has the DNA TGTGCCAGCAGCTTAGTATTCTCTGGGGCCAACGTCCTGACTTTC. The chain has TRBV11-2 and TRBJ2-6, with no clear D. Trimming left V 1 base short and J 0 bases short, with 4 bases between. The CDR3 covers 15 residues. Germline CDR1 reads SGHAT; CDR2 reads FQNNGV.

The V gene is TRBV28, the J gene TRBJ1-5; a weak D match, TRBD1 (5 bases). The CDR3 contains 13 residues. Germline CDR1 reads MDHEN; CDR2 reads SYDVKM. With 7 bases removed from V and 3 bases from J, the gap between germline ends came to 10 bases. For the CDR3, the DNA is TGTGCCAGCACAGGGCAGTACAATCAGCCCCAGCATTTT. This gives the protein CASTGQYNQPQHF.

This clone occurred a few times. The chain has TRBV28 and TRBJ2-1; 8 positions agree with TRBD1. The CDR3 totals 15 residues. CDR1 is MDHEN and CDR2 is SYDVKM in the germline V gene. Losses at the gene ends were 7 bases for V and 7 bases for J; bases not matched to a gene: 12. As DNA, the CDR3 is TGTGCCAGCACCCCGGACAGGGCACCCTTTAATGAGCAGTTCTTC. Translated, it gives CASTPDRAPFNEQFF.

The CDR3 DNA is TGTGCCAGCAGTTCTCTCACTAGCGGGGTGAATGAGCAGTTCTTC. The encoded protein is CASSSLTSGVNEQFF. The gene calls are TRBV28 and TRBJ2-1; 10 bases are shared with TRBD2. In germline, CDR1 is MDHEN, CDR2 SYDVKM. With V trimmed by 4 bases and J by 7 bases, 7 bases remained unmatched. The CDR3 extends over 15 amino acids. Drawing the rest from reference TRBV28 and TRBJ2-1, the complete variable domain is DVKVTQSSRYLVKRTGEKVFLECVQDMDHENMFWYRQDPGLGLRLIYFSYDVKMKEKGDIPEGYSVSREKKERFSLILESASTNQTSMYLCASSSLTSGVNEQFFGPGTRLTVL.

The chain couples TRBV3-1 (or the pseudogene TRBV3-2) to TRBJ2-5, with D perhaps TRBD2 (6 bases). Trimming removed 4 bases at V and 4 bases at J, with 13 bases between. CDR3 length: 14 amino acids. Germline CDR1 is LGHDT and CDR2 is YNNKEL (reference sequence). The CDR3 bases are TGTGCCAGCAGCCCATCGGGACTCAGAGAGACCCAGTACTTC. Translating it yields CASSPSGLRETQYF.

Turning to this clone: Mismatch with germline at one junction end may stem from a read error. This chain joins TRBV12-3 or TRBV12-4 and TRBJ1-2; maybe TRBD1 (6 bases). The CDR3 runs 13 residues. The CDR3 DNA follows: TGTGCCAGCAGTTTAGTACAGGGTCGCCTTTATCACTTC. It codes for CASSLVQGRLYHF.

This chain connects TRBV6-1 to TRBJ2-7, with D hard to call. Deletions cut 0 bases from V and 4 bases from J, with 7 bases between. The CDR3 extends over 13 amino acids. Germline values: CDR1 MNHNS, CDR2 SASEGT. In DNA, the CDR3 is TGTGCCAGCAGTGAAGCCCACTGGTACGAGCAGTACGTC. Translated: CASSEAHWYEQYV.

The chain uses TRBV28 and TRBJ1-6; no definite D call. With 7 bases removed from V and 0 bases from J, the gap between germline ends came to 10 bases. Germline assignment: CDR1 MDHEN and CDR2 SYDVKM. There are 15 residues in the CDR3. The chain's CDR3 is CASTDRDSYNSPLHF. In nucleotides, the CDR3 is TGTGCCAGCACAGACCGGGACTCCTATAATTCACCCCTCCACTTT.

The genes are TRBV2 and TRBJ2-1, with 9 bases lining up with TRBD1. V was clipped by 8 bases and J by 5 bases; unmatched bases: 4. CDR1 and CDR2 (germline): SNHLY, FYNNEI. The CDR3 totals 13 residues. CDR3 nucleotides: TGTGCCAGCTACCGGGACAGGGACAATGAGCAGTTCTTC. The encoded protein is CASYRDRDNEQFF.

The gene calls are TRBV28 and TRBJ2-4; D is uncertain. Germline V gives CDR1 MDHEN, CDR2 SYDVKM. V was cut by 2 bases and J by 11 bases, with 13 bases left in between. The CDR3 covers 13 residues. CDR3 region: CASSLGSLPLQYF. The CDR3 DNA reads TGTGCCAGCAGTTTAGGCAGTCTCCCCCTTCAGTACTTC.

The chain is built from TRBV5-5 and TRBJ1-3; D remains ambiguous. Per the germline V gene, CDR1 is SGHKS and CDR2 is YYEKEE (reference sequence). The V end was cut by 1 base, the J end by 1 base, with 15 bases between. The CDR3 runs to 17 residues. CDR3 in amino acids: CASSLLISAGSGNTIYF. CDR3 sequence (DNA): TGTGCCAGCAGCTTGCTAATCTCGGCGGGATCTGGAAACACCATATATTTT. Variable domain in full (rest from reference TRBV5-5 and TRBJ1-3): DAGVTQSPTHLIKTRGQQVTLRCSPISGHKSVSWYQQVLGQGPQFIFQYYEKEERGRGNFPDRFSARQFPNYSSELNVNALLLGDSALYLCASSLLISAGSGNTIYFGEGSWLTVV.

The chain recombines TRBV4-3 with TRBJ1-2, with 11 bases aligning to TRBD1. Trimming at V came to 5 bases and at J to 1 base, leaving 9 bases not matched to a gene. The CDR3 loop spans 17 amino acids. Per germline, CDR1 LGHNA and CDR2 YSLEER. The CDR3 loop is CASSSRTGGAVNYGYTF. CDR3 in DNA: TGCGCCAGCAGCTCCCGGACAGGGGGCGCCGTTAACTATGGCTACACCTTC.